The T cell receptor beta chain described here comes from a study of human T cells and chemical hapten exposure. Study as a whole: Diphenylcyclopropenone doses were given weekly to the scalps of patients across the roughly 25-week study. Chiefly female patients presented with alopecia areata, totalis or universalis.

Stated time point: pre-sensitization, week 0. Treatment in this sample: therapeutic diphenylcyclopropenone sensitization with weekly scalp DPC. The study enrolled 18 to 70-year-old alopecia patients suitable for DPC. Individual cDNA molecules in this library carried unique molecular identifiers. TCRdb analysed the RACE reads with MiXCR anew, one entry per CDR3 protein. Here the sample spans more than 300,000 distinct CDR3 sequences, approximately 5% being singletons. This clonotype was counted many times. V lost 1 base and J 5 bases, leaving 7 bases between the germline ends. Germline V gives CDR1 SGHRS, CDR2 YFSETQ. This CDR3 is 12 amino acids long.

The TCR comes from a woman in her 50s with alopecia areata. Some clones in this sample may be carry-over from other donors' samples. This chain links TRBV5-1 with TRBJ2-7; D gene uncertain. Here the sequenced sample was whole blood, taken in connection with sensitization to the hapten diphenylcyclopropenone (DPC). CDR3 sequence (DNA): TGCGCCAGCAGCTTGCCCTCAAACGAGCAGTACTTC. Translated, it gives CASSLPSNEQYF. The full variable domain, with the rest looked up from reference TRBV5-1 and TRBJ2-7, is KAGVTQTPRYLIKTRGQQVTLSCSPISGHRSVSWYQQTPGQGLQFLFEYFSETQRNKGNFPGRFSGRQFSNSRSEMNVSTLELGDSALYLCASSLPSNEQYFGPGTRLTVT.